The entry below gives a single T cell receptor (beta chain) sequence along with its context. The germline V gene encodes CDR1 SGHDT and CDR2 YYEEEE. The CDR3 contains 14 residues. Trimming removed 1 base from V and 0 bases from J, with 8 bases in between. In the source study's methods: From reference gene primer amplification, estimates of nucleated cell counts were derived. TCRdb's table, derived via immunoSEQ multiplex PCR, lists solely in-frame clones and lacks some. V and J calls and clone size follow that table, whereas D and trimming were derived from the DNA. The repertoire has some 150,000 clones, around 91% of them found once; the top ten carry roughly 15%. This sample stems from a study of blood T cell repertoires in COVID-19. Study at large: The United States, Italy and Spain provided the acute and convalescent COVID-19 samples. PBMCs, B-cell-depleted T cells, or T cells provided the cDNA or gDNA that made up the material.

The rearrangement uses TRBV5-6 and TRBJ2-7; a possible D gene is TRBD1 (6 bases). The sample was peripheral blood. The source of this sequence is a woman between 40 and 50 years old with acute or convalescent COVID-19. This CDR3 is CASSLRDNSYEQYF. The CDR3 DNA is TGTGCCAGCAGCTTGAGGGACAACTCCTACGAGCAGTACTTC.